Reported below is one T cell receptor beta chain. Indicated time point: baseline pretreatment blood. Treatment described: 15 Gy SBRT to primary tumor, nephrectomy 4 weeks later. The V and J ends lost 6 bases and 8 bases respectively, with 19 bases between them. CDR1 and CDR2 (germline): SEHNR, FQNEAQ (reference sequence). This CDR3 region has 15 residues. The sample comes from a study of radiation and T cells in renal cell carcinoma. Background on the study: Nephrectomy followed 15 Gy stereotactic body radiation by 4 weeks.

Repertoires were generated with immunoSEQ multiplex PCR, while TCRdb's copy carries only in-frame clones and drops some. The sample has about 95,000 clones, approximately 86% seen once; the top ten hold approximately 8.4%. This sample comprised blood, obtained from a patient whose treatment included radiotherapy and nephrectomy. This TCR came from a man between 45 and 60 years old with renal cell carcinoma. The V and J genes are TRBV7-9 and TRBJ1-4, with D perhaps matching TRBD1 (5 bases). The CDR3 is CASRPPRRDGEKLFF. CDR3 bases: TGTGCCAGCAGGCCCCCGCGGAGGGACGGGGAAAAACTGTTTTTT.